The 14 T cell receptor beta chains presented below share a single source sample, sequenced in a study of blood T cell repertoires in COVID-19. The data were produced by immunoSEQ multiplex PCR, yet TCRdb's version contains in-frame clones alone and is incomplete. The repertoire holds hundreds of thousands of clones, with 87% as singletons. The sample comprised PBMCs or T cells enriched from blood (not recorded which). The receptors derive from a woman aged 18-29 years with acute COVID-19.

The rearrangement uses TRBV28 and TRBJ2-1, with D tentatively TRBD1 (5 bases). The germline V gene has CDR1 MDHEN and CDR2 SYDVKM. V lost 6 bases to trimming and J lost 0 bases, with 12 bases between them. This CDR3 region has 15 residues. CDR3 nucleotides: TGTGCCAGCAGGACAGTTCGAAGCTCCTACAATGAGCAGTTCTTC. It encodes CASRTVRSSYNEQFF. Together with reference TRBV28 and TRBJ2-1, the CDR3 gives the full variable domain: DVKVTQSSRYLVKRTGEKVFLECVQDMDHENMFWYRQDPGLGLRLIYFSYDVKMKEKGDIPEGYSVSREKKERFSLILESASTNQTSMYLCASRTVRSSYNEQFFGPGTRLTVL.

This chain uses TRBV7-2 with TRBJ2-1, with 11 bases fitting TRBD2. CDR3 length equals 15 residues. Germline-derived CDR1 and CDR2 are SGHTA and FQGNSA. With V trimmed by 5 bases and J by 3 bases, 3 bases remained unmatched. The CDR3 region has the DNA TGTGCCAGCAGCCCGGGACTAGCGGTCTACAATGAGCAGTTCTTC. Protein: CASSPGLAVYNEQFF.

This chain uses TRBV4-1 with TRBJ2-1; 11 bases align to TRBD2. V shed 5 bases, J shed 5 bases, and the junction held 5 bases outside the gene matches. Germline V gene sequence: CDR1 MGHRA, CDR2 YSYEKL. The CDR3 runs 15 residues. The CDR3 protein is CASSSLAGADNEQFF. The CDR3 region has the DNA TGCGCCAGCAGCTCACTAGCGGGAGCGGACAATGAGCAGTTCTTC.

The chain combines TRBV10-3 with TRBJ1-4; 7 bases agree with TRBD1. V lost 0 bases to trimming and J lost 4 bases; unmatched junction nucleotides: 2. The CDR3 is 15 residues long. Per germline, CDR1 ENHRY and CDR2 SYGVKD. The CDR3 DNA sequence: TGTGCCATCAGTGAGTCTGGGACAGATAATGAAAAACTGTTTTTT. Its translation is CAISESGTDNEKLFF.

The chain has TRBV5-1 and TRBJ2-3, with a possible D match to TRBD1 (6 bases). V was cut by 4 bases and J by 9 bases, with 18 bases left in between. The germline V gene has CDR1 SGHRS and CDR2 YFSETQ. CDR3 length: 14 amino acids. In DNA form, the CDR3 reads TGCGCCAGCAGCACGGGACATTTAGACGGCACGCAGTATTTT. The encoded protein is CASSTGHLDGTQYF.

The gene calls are TRBV6-2 or TRBV6-3 and TRBJ1-2; 8 nucleotides agree with TRBD1. Germline V gene data show CDR1 as MNHEY and CDR2 as SVGEGT. V dropped 6 bases and J dropped 8; count of bases not matched to a gene: 11. The CDR3 sequence is 14 residues long. The CDR3 here is CASSLTTTGDGYTF. CDR3 coding DNA: TGTGCCAGCAGCCTTACCACGACAGGGGACGGCTACACCTTC.

J is TRBJ2-5 and V is TRBV3-1 (or the pseudogene TRBV3-2), with 15 bases identical to TRBD2. The CDR3 runs 18 residues. Germline CDR1 reads LGHDT; CDR2 reads YNNKEL (reference sequence). The V and J ends lost 4 bases and 4 bases, in that order; junction bases with no gene match: 10. CDR3 coding DNA: TGTGCCAGCAGCCCACGGACTAGCGGGAGGGCATTTCCAGAGACCCAGTACTTC. The encoded protein is CASSPRTSGRAFPETQYF.

J is TRBJ2-7 and V is TRBV28; possibly TRBD1 for D (5 bases). V lost 4 bases to trimming and J lost 2 bases, with 12 bases between them. The V gene's germline CDR1 is MDHEN and CDR2 SYDVKM. The CDR3 sequence is 14 residues long. The CDR3 region is CASSSNRKPYEQYF. The CDR3 DNA follows: TGTGCCAGCAGTTCCAACAGGAAACCCTACGAGCAGTACTTC.

The chain combines TRBV3-1 (or the pseudogene TRBV3-2) with TRBJ2-5; D unclear. Germline V CDR1 and CDR2: LGHDT, YNNKEL (reference sequence). Trimming took 1 base from V and 5 from J, leaving 11 bases between them. This CDR3 contains 14 residues. Here the CDR3 DNA reads TGTGCCAGCAGCCAAGTTACGGTGATTGAGACCCAGTACTTC. Translating it yields CASSQVTVIETQYF.

The chain joins TRBV7-8 to TRBJ2-3; 14 bases align to TRBD2. The trim removed 5 bases at V and 0 bases at J, leaving 4 bases unmatched. The CDR3 covers 17 residues. Germline assignment: CDR1 SGHVS and CDR2 FQNEAQ. CDR3 amino acids: CASSGTSGGLSTDTQYF. CDR3 nucleotides: TGTGCCAGCAGCGGGACTAGCGGGGGACTTAGCACAGATACGCAGTATTTT.

The chain uses TRBV9 and TRBJ1-3, with D maybe TRBD1 (5 bases). CDR1 is SGDLS, CDR2 YYNGEE, per germline. The CDR3 consists of 16 residues. Trimming took 4 bases from V and 0 from J, leaving 14 bases between them. In DNA form, the CDR3 reads TGTGCCAGCAGCAGGGGTGGTAAGAGCTCTGGAAACACCATATATTTT. Encoded protein: CASSRGGKSSGNTIYF.

V is TRBV5-1 and J is TRBJ1-5; D is uncertain. Germline CDR1 SGHRS, CDR2 YFSETQ. The CDR3 has 13 amino acids. V dropped 4 bases and J dropped 1 base, with 6 bases sitting between them. CDR3 protein: CASSEYSNQPQHF. CDR3 DNA: TGCGCCAGCAGCGAGTACAGCAATCAGCCCCAGCATTTT.

The chain links TRBV6-1 to TRBJ2-3; the match to TRBD2 covers 8 bases. J lost 4 bases, V lost 2 bases, and 5 bases had no gene match. This CDR3 contains 15 residues. The germline V gene encodes CDR1 MNHNS and CDR2 SASEGT. In DNA, the CDR3 is TGTGCCAGCAGTGAAACTAGCGGCGAGGCAGATACGCAGTATTTT. This encodes CASSETSGEADTQYF.

V usage is TRBV11-2 and J usage is TRBJ2-6; tentative D call: TRBD1 (6 bases). CDR3 length equals 16 residues. V lost 6 bases and J 0 bases, leaving 12 bases between the germline ends. CDR1 is SGHAT, CDR2 FQNNGV, per germline. The CDR3 loop is CASSHYRVSGANVLTF. CDR3 sequence (DNA): TGTGCCAGCAGTCATTACAGGGTCTCTGGGGCCAACGTCCTGACTTTC.